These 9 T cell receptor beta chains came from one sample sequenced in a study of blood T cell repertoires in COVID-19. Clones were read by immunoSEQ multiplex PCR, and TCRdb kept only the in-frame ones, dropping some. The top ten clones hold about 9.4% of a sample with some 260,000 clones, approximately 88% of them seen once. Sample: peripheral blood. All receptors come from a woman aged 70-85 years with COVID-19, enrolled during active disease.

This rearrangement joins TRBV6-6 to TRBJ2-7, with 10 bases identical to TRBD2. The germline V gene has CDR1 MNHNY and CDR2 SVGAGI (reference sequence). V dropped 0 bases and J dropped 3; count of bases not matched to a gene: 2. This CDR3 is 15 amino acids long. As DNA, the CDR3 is TGTGCCAGCAGTTACTCGACTAGCGGGTACTACGAGCAGTACTTC. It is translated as CASSYSTSGYYEQYF.

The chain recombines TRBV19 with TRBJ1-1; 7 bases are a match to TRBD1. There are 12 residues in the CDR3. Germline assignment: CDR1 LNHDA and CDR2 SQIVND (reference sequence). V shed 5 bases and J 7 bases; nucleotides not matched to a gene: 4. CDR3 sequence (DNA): TGTGCCAGTAGTCAAGACAGGGTTGAAGCTTTCTTT. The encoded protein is CASSQDRVEAFF.

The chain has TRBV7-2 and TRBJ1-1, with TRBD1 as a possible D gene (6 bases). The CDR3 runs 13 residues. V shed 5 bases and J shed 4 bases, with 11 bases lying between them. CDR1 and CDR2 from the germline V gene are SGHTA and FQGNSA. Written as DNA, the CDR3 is TGTGCCAGCAGCCGACAGGAGTCCACTGAAGCTTTCTTT. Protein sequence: CASSRQESTEAFF.

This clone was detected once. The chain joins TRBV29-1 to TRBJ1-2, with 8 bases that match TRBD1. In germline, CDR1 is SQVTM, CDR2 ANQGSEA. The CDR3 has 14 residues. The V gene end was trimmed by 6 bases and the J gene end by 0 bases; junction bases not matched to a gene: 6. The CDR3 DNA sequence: TGCAGCGTAGCTCAACAGGGGGCTAACTATGGCTACACCTTC. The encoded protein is CSVAQQGANYGYTF.

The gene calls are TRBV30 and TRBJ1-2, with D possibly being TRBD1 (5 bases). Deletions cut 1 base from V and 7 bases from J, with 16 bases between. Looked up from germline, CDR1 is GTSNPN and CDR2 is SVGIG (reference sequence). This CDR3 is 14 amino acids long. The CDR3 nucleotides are TGTGCCTGGAGTGGGGCAGGGTTATCGCGTGGCTACACCTTC. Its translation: CAWSGAGLSRGYTF.

CDR3 DNA: TGTGCCAGTAGTATGACGGCGGATGGGGCCAACGTCCTGACTTTC. This gives the protein CASSMTADGANVLTF. The chain recombines TRBV19 with TRBJ2-6; D call uncertain. CDR1 and CDR2 (germline): LNHDA, SQIVND (reference sequence). This CDR3 has 15 residues. The V and J ends lost 3 bases and 3 bases respectively, with 9 bases between them. The whole variable domain, remainder taken from reference TRBV19 and TRBJ2-6, is DGGITQSPKYLFRKEGQNVTLSCEQNLNHDAMYWYRQDPGQGLRLIYYSQIVNDFQKGDIAEGYSVSREKKESFPLTVTSAQKNPTAFYLCASSMTADGANVLTFGAGSRLTVL.

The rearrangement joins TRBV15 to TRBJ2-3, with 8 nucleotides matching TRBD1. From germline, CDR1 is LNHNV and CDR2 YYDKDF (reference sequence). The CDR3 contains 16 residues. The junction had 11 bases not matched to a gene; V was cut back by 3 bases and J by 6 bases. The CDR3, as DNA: TGTGCCACCAGCAGGTTACAGACAGGGGCGGTTGATACGCAGTATTTT. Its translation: CATSRLQTGAVDTQYF.

The CDR3 sequence: CASTKAGVLETQYF. CDR3 nucleotides: TGTGCCAGCACCAAAGCGGGAGTTCTGGAGACCCAGTACTTC. This chain connects TRBV11-3 to TRBJ2-5; 8 bases align to TRBD2. The CDR3 runs 14 residues. The V and J ends lost 7 bases and 5 bases, in that order; junction bases with no gene match: 9. Germline V gives CDR1 SGHNT, CDR2 YENEEA.

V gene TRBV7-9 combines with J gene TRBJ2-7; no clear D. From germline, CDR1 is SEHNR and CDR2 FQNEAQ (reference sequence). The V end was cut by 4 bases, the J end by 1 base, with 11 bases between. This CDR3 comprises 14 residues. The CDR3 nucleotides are TGTGCCAGCAGCTCGCGCCGCATTTCCTACGAGCAGTACTTC. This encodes CASSSRRISYEQYF.